This section outlines one TCR beta chain sequence together with its context. The target of this receptor is not known. A much larger clone is a single base away; this may be a read error. PBMCs were isolated by Ficoll-Paque density gradient centrifugation. The CDR3 runs 13 residues from the cysteine to the phenylalanine. Only the CDR3 part of the read is kept: 39 bases, read in frame from the first base. CDR1 and CDR2, looked up from the germline V gene, are SGDLS and YYNGEE. V sheds 7 bases and J sheds 1 base, leaving 10 bases between their ends. The sample comes from a study of T-cell memory formation after mild COVID-19 listed by TCRdb under 2021. In terms of the full investigation: TCR sequence clusters from the two donors were found to be largely donor specific. Longitudinal TCRalpha and TCRbeta repertoire sequencing tracked T-cell clones expanding and contracting after mild COVID-19 in two donors. The cohort comprised two young, previously healthy adult volunteers, one female and one male. Study-wide findings and limitations: Some responding clones were detected in pre-infection memory, suggesting pre-existing cross-reactive memory T cells joined the SARS-CoV-2 response. Whether the second-wave clones peaking on day 37 were SARS-CoV-2 specific was not confirmed. From day 15 to 85, contracting clones showed balanced CD4/CD8 phenotypes, whereas a second wave of clones that expanded from day 15 to 37 leaned towards CD4+. Only two mild cases were covered by the study, and larger cohorts that include severe cases with pre-infection samples were considered necessary. Contracting CD4+ clones turned up mainly in the CM and EM memory subsets, whereas EMRA was where CD8+ clones were enriched.

The instrument given in TCRdb is Illumina NovaSeq 6000. Using 5'RACE with constant-segment primers, TCRalpha and TCRbeta cDNA libraries were constructed, with sample barcodes and unique molecular identifiers added in the process. RNA was extracted from every sample with Trizol reagent. Libraries were amplified in two PCR steps, with a second sample barcode and Illumina TruSeq adapters added in the second step. Sequencing of the libraries was done on an Illumina NovaSeq, producing 2 x 150 bp paired-end reads. The study's processing was this. Reads were demultiplexed and collapsed into UMI-guided consensus sequences with migec v1.2.7. Using mixcr v2.1.11, UMI consensuses were aligned to TRA and TRB V and J templates and then assembled into clonotypes. Expanded or contracted clonotypes were those called significant by both edgeR and NoisET, with noise models trained on biological replicates. For edgeR calls, the thresholds were a false discovery rate-adjusted p below 0.01 and a log2 fold-change of 1. As an exploratory analysis of dynamics, PCA with hierarchical clustering was applied to max-normalized trajectories of the 1000 most abundant clonotypes. Each responding clone was given a CD4 or CD8 phenotype based on the CD4+ and CD8+ repertoires, which had been sequenced separately. TCRdb trimmed public reads at Q25 via fastp, called clones via MiXCR and kept in-frame beta chains. Merged by CDR3 protein, the rows form single entries marked with the most common genes and DNA. These V and J calls derive from TCRdb rather than the authors' analysis. This sample gives fewer than 350,000 distinct CDR3 sequences in total; over 7% of them show up just once. Around a fifth of the sample is held by the ten biggest clonotypes.

Source material: PBMCs or a T cell subset sorted from them (not recorded which). The sequence is built from TRBV9 and TRBJ2-3, with a weak D call of TRBD1 (7 bases match). The sequence was obtained from a man between 18 and 35 years old who had mild COVID-19 (a few samples of this study predate the infection). The sample titles of this study are shuffled in the database, so cell type and time point are left out; the donor was told from shared clones. The CDR3 loop reads CASGGTGTDTQYF. The nucleotides read TGTGCCAGCGGCGGGACAGGCACAGATACGCAGTATTTT.